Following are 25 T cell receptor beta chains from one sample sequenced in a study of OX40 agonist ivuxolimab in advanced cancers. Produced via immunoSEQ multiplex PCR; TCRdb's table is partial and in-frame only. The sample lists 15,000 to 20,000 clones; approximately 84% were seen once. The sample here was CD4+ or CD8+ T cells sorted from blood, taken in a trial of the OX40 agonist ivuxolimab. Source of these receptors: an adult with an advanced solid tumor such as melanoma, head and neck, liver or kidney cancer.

CDR3 residues: CASRKTSSNQPQHF. The CDR3, as DNA: TGTGCCAGCAGAAAGACTAGCAGCAATCAGCCCCAGCATTTT. V usage is TRBV6-1 and J usage is TRBJ1-5, with D unclear. CDR1 MNHNS and CDR2 SASEGT come from the germline V gene. V gave up 6 bases and J gave up 1 base, with 10 bases separating them. CDR3 length: 14 residues.

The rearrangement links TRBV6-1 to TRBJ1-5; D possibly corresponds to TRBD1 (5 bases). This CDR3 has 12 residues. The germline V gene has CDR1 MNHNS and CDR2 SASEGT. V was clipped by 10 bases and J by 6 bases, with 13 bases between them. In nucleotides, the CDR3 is TGTGCCACAAACAGGATGTCTCAGCCCCAGCATTTT. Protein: CATNRMSQPQHF.

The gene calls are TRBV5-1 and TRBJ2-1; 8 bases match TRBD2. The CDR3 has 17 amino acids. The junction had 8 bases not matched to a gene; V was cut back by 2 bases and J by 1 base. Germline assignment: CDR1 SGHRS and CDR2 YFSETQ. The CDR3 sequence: CASSLFSQRESYNEQFF. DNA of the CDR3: TGCGCCAGCAGCTTATTCAGCCAGCGGGAGTCCTACAATGAGCAGTTCTTC.

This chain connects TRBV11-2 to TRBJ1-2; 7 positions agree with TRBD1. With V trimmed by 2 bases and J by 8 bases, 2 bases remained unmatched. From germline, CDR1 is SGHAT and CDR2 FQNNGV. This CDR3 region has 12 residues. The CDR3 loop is CASSLLGGGYTF. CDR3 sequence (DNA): TGTGCCAGCAGCTTATTAGGGGGCGGCTACACCTTC. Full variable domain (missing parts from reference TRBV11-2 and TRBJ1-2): EAGVAQSPRYKIIEKRQSVAFWCNPISGHATLYWYQQILGQGPKLLIQFQNNGVVDDSQLPKDRFSAERLKGVDSTLKIQPAKLEDSAVYLCASSLLGGGYTFGSGTRLTVV.

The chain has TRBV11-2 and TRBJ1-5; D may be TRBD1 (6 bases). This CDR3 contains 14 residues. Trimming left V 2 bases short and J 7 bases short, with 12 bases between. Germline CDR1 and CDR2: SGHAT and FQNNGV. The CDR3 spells CASSLSGAGQPQHF. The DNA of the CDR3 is TGTGCCAGCAGCTTATCGGGGGCCGGACAGCCCCAGCATTTT.

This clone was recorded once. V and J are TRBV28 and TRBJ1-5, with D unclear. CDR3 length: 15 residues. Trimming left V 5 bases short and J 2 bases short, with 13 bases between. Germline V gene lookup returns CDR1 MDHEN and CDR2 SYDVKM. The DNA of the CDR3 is TGTGCCAGCAGTCCCCCCCGGGCAGGCAATCAGCCCCAGCATTTT. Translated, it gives CASSPPRAGNQPQHF.

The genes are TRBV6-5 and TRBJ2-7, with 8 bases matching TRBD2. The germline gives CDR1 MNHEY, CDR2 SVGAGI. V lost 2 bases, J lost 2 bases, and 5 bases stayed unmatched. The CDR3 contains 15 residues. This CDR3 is CASSYRGGPAYEQYF. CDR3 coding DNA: TGTGCCAGCAGTTACCGCGGGGGGCCGGCCTACGAGCAGTACTTC.

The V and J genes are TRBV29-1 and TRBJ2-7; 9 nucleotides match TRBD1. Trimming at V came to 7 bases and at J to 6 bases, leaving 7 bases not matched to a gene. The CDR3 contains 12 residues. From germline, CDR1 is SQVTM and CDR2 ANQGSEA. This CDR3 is CSAGTGTAEQYF. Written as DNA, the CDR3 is TGCAGCGCAGGGACAGGGACGGCCGAGCAGTACTTC.

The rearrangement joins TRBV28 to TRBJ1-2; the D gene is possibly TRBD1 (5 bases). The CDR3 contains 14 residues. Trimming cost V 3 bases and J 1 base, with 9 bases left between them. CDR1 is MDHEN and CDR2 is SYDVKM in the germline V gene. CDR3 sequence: CASSFLGGNYGYTF. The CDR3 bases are TGTGCCAGCAGTTTCCTTGGGGGTAACTATGGCTACACCTTC.

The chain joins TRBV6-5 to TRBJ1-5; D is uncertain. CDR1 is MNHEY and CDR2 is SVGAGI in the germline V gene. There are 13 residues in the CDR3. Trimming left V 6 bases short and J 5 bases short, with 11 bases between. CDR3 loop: CASRLVGDQPQHF. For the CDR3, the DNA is TGTGCCAGCAGACTAGTTGGGGATCAGCCCCAGCATTTT.

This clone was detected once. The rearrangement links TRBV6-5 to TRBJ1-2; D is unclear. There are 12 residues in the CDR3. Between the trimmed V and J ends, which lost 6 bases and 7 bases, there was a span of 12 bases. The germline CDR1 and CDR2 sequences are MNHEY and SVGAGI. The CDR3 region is CASRGSGSGYTF. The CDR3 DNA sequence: TGTGCCAGCAGGGGGTCGGGGTCTGGCTACACCTTC.

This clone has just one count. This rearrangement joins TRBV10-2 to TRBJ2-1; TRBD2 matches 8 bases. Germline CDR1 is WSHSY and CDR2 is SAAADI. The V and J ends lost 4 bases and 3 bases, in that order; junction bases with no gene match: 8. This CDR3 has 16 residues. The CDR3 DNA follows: TGCGCCAGCAGTGCCCAACTAGCGGACTTCTACAATGAGCAGTTCTTC. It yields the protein CASSAQLADFYNEQFF.

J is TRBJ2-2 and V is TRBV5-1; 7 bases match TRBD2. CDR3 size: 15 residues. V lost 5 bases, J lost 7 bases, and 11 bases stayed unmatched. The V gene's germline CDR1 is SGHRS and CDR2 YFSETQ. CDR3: CASRPRLARDGELFF. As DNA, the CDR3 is TGCGCCAGCAGGCCCCGACTAGCTCGAGACGGGGAGCTGTTTTTT.

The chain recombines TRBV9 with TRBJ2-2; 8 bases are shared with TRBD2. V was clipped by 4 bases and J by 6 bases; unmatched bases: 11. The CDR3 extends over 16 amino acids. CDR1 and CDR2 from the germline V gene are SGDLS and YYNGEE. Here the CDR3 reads CASSLLAEGGSGELFF. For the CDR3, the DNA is TGTGCCAGCAGCCTACTAGCGGAGGGGGGCTCCGGGGAGCTGTTTTTT.

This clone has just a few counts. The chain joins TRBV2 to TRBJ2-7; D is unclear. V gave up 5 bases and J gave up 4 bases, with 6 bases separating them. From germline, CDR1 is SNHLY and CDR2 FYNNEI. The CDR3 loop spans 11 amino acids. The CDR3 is CASSPLYEQYF. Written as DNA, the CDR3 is TGTGCCAGCAGTCCCTTGTACGAGCAGTACTTC.

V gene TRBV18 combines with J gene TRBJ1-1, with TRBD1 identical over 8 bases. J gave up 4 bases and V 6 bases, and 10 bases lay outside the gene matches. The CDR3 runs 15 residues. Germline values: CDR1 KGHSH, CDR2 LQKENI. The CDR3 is CASSSAGQGVTEAFF. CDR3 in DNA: TGTGCCAGCTCTTCCGCTGGACAGGGAGTCACTGAAGCTTTCTTT.

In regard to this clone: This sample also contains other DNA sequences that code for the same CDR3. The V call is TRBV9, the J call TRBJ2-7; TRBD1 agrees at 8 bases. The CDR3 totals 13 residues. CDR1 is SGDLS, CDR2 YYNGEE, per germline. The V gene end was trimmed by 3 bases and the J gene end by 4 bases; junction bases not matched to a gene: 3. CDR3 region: CASSAQGAYEQYF. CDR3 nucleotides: TGTGCCAGCAGCGCGCAGGGGGCTTACGAGCAGTACTTC.

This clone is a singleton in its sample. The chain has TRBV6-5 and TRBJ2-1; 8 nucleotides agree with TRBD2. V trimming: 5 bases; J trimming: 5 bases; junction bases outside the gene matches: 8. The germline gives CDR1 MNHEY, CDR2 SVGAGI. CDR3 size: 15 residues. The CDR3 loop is CASSLSGSPNNEQFF. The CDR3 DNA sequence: TGTGCCAGCAGTCTGAGCGGGAGTCCGAACAATGAGCAGTTCTTC.

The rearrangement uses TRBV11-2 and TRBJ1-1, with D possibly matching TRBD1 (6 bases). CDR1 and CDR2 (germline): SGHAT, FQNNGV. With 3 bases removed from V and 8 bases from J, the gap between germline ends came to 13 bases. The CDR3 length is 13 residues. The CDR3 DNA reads TGTGCCAGCAGCTTCCTAGGGGGAGGAGAAGCTTTCTTT. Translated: CASSFLGGGEAFF.

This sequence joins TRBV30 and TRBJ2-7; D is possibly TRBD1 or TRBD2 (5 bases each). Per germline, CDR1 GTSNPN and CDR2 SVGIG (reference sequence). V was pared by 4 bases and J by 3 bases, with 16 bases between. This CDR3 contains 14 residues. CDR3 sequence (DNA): TGTGCCTGGATTACCGGGACGGACGACTACGAGCAGTACTTC. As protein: CAWITGTDDYEQYF.

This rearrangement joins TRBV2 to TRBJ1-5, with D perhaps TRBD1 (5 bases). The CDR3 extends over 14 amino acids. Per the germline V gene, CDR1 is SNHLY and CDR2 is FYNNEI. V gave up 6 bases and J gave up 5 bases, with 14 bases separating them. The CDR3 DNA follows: TGTGCCAGCAGCCCCTGGAGGGGACATCAGCCCCAGCATTTT. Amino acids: CASSPWRGHQPQHF.

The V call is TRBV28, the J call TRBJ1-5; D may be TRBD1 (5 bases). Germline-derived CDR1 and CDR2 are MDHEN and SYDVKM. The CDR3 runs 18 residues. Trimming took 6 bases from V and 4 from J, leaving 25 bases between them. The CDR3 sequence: CASRSRKFFGQKNQPQHF. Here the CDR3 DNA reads TGTGCCAGCAGGTCCCGGAAGTTTTTTGGACAAAAAAATCAGCCCCAGCATTTT.

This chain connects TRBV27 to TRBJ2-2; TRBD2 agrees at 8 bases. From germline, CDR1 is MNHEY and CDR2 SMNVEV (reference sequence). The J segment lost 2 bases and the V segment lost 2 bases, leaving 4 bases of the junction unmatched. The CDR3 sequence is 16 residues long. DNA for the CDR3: TGTGCCAGCAGTTTAGGTAGCGGGGTTAACACCGGGGAGCTGTTTTTT. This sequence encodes CASSLGSGVNTGELFF.

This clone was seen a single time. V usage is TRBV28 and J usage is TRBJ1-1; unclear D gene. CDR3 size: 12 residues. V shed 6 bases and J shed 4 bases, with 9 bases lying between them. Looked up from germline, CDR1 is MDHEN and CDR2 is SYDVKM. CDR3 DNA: TGTGCCAGCAGACCGACCCTCACTGAAGCTTTCTTT. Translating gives CASRPTLTEAFF.

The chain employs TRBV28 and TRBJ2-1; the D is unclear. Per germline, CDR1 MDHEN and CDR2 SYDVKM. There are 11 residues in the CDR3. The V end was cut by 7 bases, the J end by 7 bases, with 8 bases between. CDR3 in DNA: TGTGCCAGCACTACACGGAATGAGCAGTTCTTC. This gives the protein CASTTRNEQFF.